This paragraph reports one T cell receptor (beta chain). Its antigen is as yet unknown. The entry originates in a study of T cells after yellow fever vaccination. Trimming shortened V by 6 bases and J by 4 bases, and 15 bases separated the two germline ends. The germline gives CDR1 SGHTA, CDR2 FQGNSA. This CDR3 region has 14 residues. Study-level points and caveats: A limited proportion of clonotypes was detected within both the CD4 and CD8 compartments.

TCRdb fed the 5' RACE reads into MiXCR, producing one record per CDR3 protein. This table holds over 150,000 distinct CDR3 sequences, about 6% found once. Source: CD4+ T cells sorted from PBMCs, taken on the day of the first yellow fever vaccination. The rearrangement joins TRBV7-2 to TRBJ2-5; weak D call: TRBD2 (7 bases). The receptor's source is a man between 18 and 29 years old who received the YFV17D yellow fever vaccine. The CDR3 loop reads CASRKSGGGETQYF. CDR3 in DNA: TGTGCCAGCAGAAAATCGGGGGGCGGAGAGACCCAGTACTTC.